This T cell receptor beta chain was documented in a study of Ad26.COV2.S vaccination and SARS-CoV-2 variants (dated by TCRdb to the early 2020s). About the investigation overall: Donors in the vaccine arm were drawn from COV1001, a multicentre, randomized, double-blind, placebo-controlled phase I-IIa trial testing Ad26.COV2.S in healthy adults. Trial participants were randomized into five groups of five: low-dose or high-dose Ad26.COV2.S given once or twice, or placebo on both occasions. Ad26.COV2.S was given intramuscularly at 5x10^10 or 1x10^11 viral particles, as a single shot or as two shots 56 days apart. The specificity and breadth of SARS-CoV-2-reactive T cell receptors after Ad26.COV2.S vaccination were assessed by TCRbeta repertoire sequencing. A total of approximately 30 samples were included in the TCR-sequenced set, comprising around 19 Ad26.COV2.S vaccine recipients, 5 placebo recipients and 8 SARS-CoV-2 convalescent individuals. Throughout the experiments and outcome assessment, investigators stayed blinded to trial group allocation. What the authors observed across the whole study: The authors noted that the TCR breadth and depth analyses may have underestimated total T cell responses. Higher spike-specific TCR breadth was observed in Ad26.COV2.S recipients than in placebo recipients (P = 0.0014). The study lacked the statistical power to compare responses across vaccine doses or regimens. After vaccination, substantial breadth of spike-specific CD8+ and CD4+ T cell responses was reported. Comparable non-spike TCR breadth was observed between vaccine and placebo recipients, consistent with only spike being contained in the vaccine.

The immunoSEQ Assay was used to sequence TCRbeta CDR3 regions. After extraction, genomic DNA underwent amplification by bias-controlled multiplex PCR, followed by high-throughput sequencing. The authors processed their data as follows. To quantify the absolute abundance of each unique TCRbeta CDR3 region, sequences were collapsed and filtered. Usable DNA was measured by amplifying reference genes present in all nucleated cells, and TCRbeta template counts were normalized to that usable DNA to estimate T cell fraction. Repertoire TCRs were annotated as SARS-CoV-2-specific when V gene, CDR3 amino acid sequence and J gene were exactly matched to a known reactive TCR set. The reference SARS-CoV-2 TCR set was derived from MIRA and filtered for enrichment in COVID-19-positive ImmuneCODE repertoires, a step that removed public or cross-reactive TCRs. Using the MIRA antigens, annotated TCRs were further analysed by specific ORF or by position within an ORF. Breadth was defined as the number of annotated unique rearrangements divided by the total number of unique productive rearrangements, and depth was defined as the summed frequency of the annotated unique rearrangements. Two-sided Wilcoxon rank-sum tests were applied when comparing TCR breadth between groups. Imported from immuneACCESS, the table was reduced by TCRdb to in-frame sequences with V and J called. These copies leave out some clones; in studies compared against another copy, an unresolved V gene accounts for under half, and the cause of the remainder is not known. V, J and clone size reflect that table, while D and trimming were determined from the DNA. The sample table lists around 300,000 clones, about 88% of them with a count of one. The top ten clonotypes cover roughly a tenth of the sample.

CDR1 SNHLY and CDR2 FYNNEI are derived from the germline V gene. From its cysteine to its phenylalanine, the CDR3 spans 18 amino acids. The sequence is cut down to CDR3 DNA, 54 bases in frame from base 1. V and J are trimmed by 6 bases and 8 bases, and the gene matches miss 22 bases of the junction. The sample's treatment or condition, from its label and the paper: 19 received Ad26.COV2.S at low or high dose, single or two shots; roughly five received placebo; per-sample allocation not given. For vaccine and placebo recipients, repertoires were sequenced using samples collected on day 63 after the first injection. Between 29 July and 7 August 2020, Cohort 1b enrolled 20 to 30 adults aged 18-55 years at one site in Boston, USA. Ad26.COV2.S was a replication-incompetent adenovirus type 26 vector that expressed a prefusion-stabilized SARS-CoV-2 spike protein derived from the original Wuhan strain. With regard to this clone: Its binding antigen is unknown. Per-nucleotide qualities are absent, and no much larger clonotype sits a single base away.

The source was peripheral blood, collected in a trial of Ad26.COV2.S vaccine versus placebo. The source of this sequence is a person aged 18-60 years who received the Ad26.COV2.S COVID-19 vaccine or a placebo. The receptor chain draws on TRBV2 and TRBJ1-5; 7 junctional bases match TRBD1. The CDR3 region has the sequence CASRGNRGLSPRGEPQHF. The DNA sequence reads TGTGCCAGCAGGGGGAACAGGGGCCTAAGCCCGAGGGGTGAGCCCCAGCATTTT.